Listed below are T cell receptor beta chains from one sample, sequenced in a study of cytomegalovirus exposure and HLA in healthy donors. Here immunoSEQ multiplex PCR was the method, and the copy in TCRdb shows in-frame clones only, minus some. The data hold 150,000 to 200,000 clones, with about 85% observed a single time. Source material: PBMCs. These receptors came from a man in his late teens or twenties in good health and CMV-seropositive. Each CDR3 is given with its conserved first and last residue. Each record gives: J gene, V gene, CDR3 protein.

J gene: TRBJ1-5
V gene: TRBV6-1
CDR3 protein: CASSEARGDNQPQHF

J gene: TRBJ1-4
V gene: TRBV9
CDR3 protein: CASSVAEGSQANEKLFF

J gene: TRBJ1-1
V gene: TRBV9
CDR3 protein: CASSVADTGGMNTEAFF

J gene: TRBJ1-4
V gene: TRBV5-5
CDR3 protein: CASSLAGETGREEKLFF

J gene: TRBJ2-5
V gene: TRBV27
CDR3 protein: CASRKNRVFQETQYF

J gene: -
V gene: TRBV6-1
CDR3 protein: CASSVNSGDFVEQYF

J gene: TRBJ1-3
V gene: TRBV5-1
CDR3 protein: CASSTQPTGNTIYF

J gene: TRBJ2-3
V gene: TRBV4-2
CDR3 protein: CASSQDYERGTTDTQYF

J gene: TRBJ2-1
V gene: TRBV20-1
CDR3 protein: CSVTGNNEQFF

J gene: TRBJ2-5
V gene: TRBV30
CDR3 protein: CAWISRGQETQYF

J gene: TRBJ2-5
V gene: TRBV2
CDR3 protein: CASSDPRTQGETQYF

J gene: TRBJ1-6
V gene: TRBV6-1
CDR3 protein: CASSGSTGVNSPLHF

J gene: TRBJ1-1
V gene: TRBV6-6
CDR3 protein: CATTTGKTEAFF

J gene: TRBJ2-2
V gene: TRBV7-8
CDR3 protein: CASSSSAVSGGADGELFF

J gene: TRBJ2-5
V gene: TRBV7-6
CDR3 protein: CASSYVYGRTGPPRETQYF

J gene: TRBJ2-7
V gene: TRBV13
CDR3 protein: CASSLGAGGSYEQYF

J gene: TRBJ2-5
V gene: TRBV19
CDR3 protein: CASSDNPETQYF

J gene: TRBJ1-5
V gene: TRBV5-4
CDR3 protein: CASSSSLTRDQPQHF

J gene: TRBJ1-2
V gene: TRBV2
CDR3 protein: CASMKENRGNYGYTF

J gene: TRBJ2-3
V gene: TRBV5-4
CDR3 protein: CASSFSGGLGDTQYF

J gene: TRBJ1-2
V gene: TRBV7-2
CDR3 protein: CASSLVQFNYIGYTF

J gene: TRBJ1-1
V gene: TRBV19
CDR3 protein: CASSKQGNTEAFF

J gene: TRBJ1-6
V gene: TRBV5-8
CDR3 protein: CASSRETGPRQRYNSPLHF

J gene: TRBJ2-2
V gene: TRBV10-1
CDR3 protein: CASSGTGGLKHRGAVF

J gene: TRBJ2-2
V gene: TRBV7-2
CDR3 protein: CASSQAGELFF

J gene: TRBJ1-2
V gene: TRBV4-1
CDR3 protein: CASSQDQGPPNYGYTF

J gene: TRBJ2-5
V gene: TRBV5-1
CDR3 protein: CASSYRGETQYF

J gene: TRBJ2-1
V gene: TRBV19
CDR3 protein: CASSMGGGLEQFF

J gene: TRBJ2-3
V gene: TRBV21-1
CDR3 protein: CAGFVFTLNTGGPTTCMSTDTQYF

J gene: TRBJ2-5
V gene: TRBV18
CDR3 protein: CASSPDRGETQYF

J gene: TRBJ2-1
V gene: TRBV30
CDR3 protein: CAWGTGTNNEQFF

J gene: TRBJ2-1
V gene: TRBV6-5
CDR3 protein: CASKGPQGDFF

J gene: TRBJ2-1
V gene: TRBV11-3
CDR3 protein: CASSLSGGYNEQFF

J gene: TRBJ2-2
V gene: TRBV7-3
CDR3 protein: CASSAGTGRAGELFF

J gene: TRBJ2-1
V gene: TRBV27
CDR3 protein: CASSFRGLVGGEQFF

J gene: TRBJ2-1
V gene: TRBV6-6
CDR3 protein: CASSRQAYNEQFF

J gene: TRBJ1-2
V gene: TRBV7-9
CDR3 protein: CASSPGEGRIYGYTF

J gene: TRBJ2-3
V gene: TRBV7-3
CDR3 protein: CASSRGGYTDTQYF

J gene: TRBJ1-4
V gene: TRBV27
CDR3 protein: CASSQIGGGYEKLFF

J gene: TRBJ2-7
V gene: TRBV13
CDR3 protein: CASSPTGGPSGPSEQYF

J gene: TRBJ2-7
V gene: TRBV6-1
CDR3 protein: CASSENRAGLYEQYF